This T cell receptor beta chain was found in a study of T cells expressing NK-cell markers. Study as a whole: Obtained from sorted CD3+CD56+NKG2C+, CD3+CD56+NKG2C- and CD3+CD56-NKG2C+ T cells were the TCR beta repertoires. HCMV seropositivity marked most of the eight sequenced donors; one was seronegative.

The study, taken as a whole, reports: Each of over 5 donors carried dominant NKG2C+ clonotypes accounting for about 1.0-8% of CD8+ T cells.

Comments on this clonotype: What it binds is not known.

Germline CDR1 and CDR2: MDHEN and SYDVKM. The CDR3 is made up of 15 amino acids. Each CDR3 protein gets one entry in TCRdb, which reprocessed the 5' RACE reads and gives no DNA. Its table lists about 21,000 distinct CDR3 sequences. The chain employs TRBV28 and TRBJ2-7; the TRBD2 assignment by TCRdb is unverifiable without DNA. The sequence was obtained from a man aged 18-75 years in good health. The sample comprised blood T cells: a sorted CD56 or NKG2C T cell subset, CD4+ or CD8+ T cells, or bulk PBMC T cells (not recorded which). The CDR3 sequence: CASSSPRPTDYEQYF.